Below, 13 T cell receptor beta chains from the same sample are listed, as sequenced in a study of T cell repertoires in cytomegalovirus infection. MiXCR, run by TCRdb on the reads, gives a single entry per CDR3 protein. The sample has some 100,000 distinct CDR3 sequences; more than 20% are singletons. Sample: CD8+ T cells from PBMCs. These receptors were taken from a human donor in good health (CMV status not recorded). Some clones in this sample may be carry-over from other donors' samples.

The CDR3 coding sequence is TGTGCCAGCAGTTACGAGCGGGGGGCGAACACCGGGGAGCTGTTTTTT. Protein product: CASSYERGANTGELFF. The V gene is TRBV6-8, the J gene TRBJ2-2; 9 bases are shared with TRBD2. Unmatched junction bases numbered 1, after V lost 2 bases and J lost 0 bases. The CDR3 is 16 amino acids. The germline V gene encodes CDR1 MNHGY and CDR2 SAAAGT.

This clonotype was picked up one time. Germline is not matched at one junction end, which may reflect a read error. The genes are TRBV7-6 and TRBJ2-1; 15 bases fit TRBD2. This CDR3 is 16 amino acids long. Germline-derived CDR1 and CDR2 are SGHVS and FNYEAQ. CDR3 region: CASSLGLAGGQYEQFF. CDR3 nucleotides: TGTGCTAGCAGCTTAGGACTAGCGGGAGGGCAATATGAGCAGTTCTTC.

This sequence joins TRBV12-3 or TRBV12-4 and TRBJ1-2, with TRBD1 identical over 7 bases. The CDR3 is made up of 15 amino acids. V dropped 6 bases and J dropped 4; count of bases not matched to a gene: 11. CDR3 DNA: TGTGCCAGCAGGCCAAAACCGGGACAGTTCTATGGCTACACCTTC. Protein sequence: CASRPKPGQFYGYTF.

CDR3 nucleotide sequence: TGCGCCAGCAGCTCCCCCCCGGGGACAGGGAACACCGGGGAGCTGTTTTTT. Protein product: CASSSPPGTGNTGELFF. The chain is built from TRBV5-1 and TRBJ2-2; 8 nucleotides align to TRBD1. CDR3 size: 17 residues. Germline lookup yields CDR1 SGHRS and CDR2 YFSETQ. Trimming at V came to 3 bases and at J to 1 base, leaving 8 bases not matched to a gene.

The CDR3 bases are TGCAGTGCTAGAGATCATCCAGGGGATAGCACTGAAGCTTTCTTT. Residues: CSARDHPGDSTEAFF. The rearrangement links TRBV20-1 to TRBJ1-1, with a weak D call TRBD1 (6 bases). The germline V gene encodes CDR1 DFQATT and CDR2 SNEGSKA (reference sequence). The CDR3 extends over 15 amino acids. Trimming cost V 0 bases and J 4 bases, with 15 bases left between them.

This clonotype has more than one count but fewer than ten. The rearrangement links TRBV15 to TRBJ2-5; a weak D match, TRBD2 (6 bases). The CDR3 runs 18 residues. Germline V gene lookup returns CDR1 LNHNV and CDR2 YYDKDF (reference sequence). V was pared by 4 bases and J by 1 base, with 22 bases between. Written as DNA, the CDR3 is TGTGCCACCAGCAAAATTGCCCAGGGAGGAGCGGTCCAAGAGACCCAGTACTTC. It is translated as CATSKIAQGGAVQETQYF. The whole variable domain, filled in from reference TRBV15 and TRBJ2-5, reads DAMVIQNPRYQVTQFGKPVTLSCSQTLNHNVMYWYQQKSSQAPKLLFHYYDKDFNNEADTPDNFQSRRPNTSFCFLDIRSPGLGDTAMYLCATSKIAQGGAVQETQYFGPGTRLLVL.

This clonotype occurred a few times. The chain carries TRBV28 and TRBJ1-4, with D tentatively TRBD1 (5 bases). CDR1 and CDR2 (germline): MDHEN, SYDVKM. This CDR3 spans 16 amino acids. V was pared by 3 bases and J by 4 bases, with 15 bases between. The CDR3 spells CASSLAMGPINEKLFF. CDR3 DNA sequence: TGTGCCAGCAGTTTGGCGATGGGACCGATTAATGAAAAACTGTTTTTT.

The chain joins TRBV27 to TRBJ2-7, with D perhaps TRBD1 (5 bases). Trimming took 1 base from V and 5 from J, leaving 12 bases between them. The CDR3 is 14 residues long. Germline V gives CDR1 MNHEY, CDR2 SMNVEV (reference sequence). The CDR3 spells CASSLLGPRDEQYF. CDR3 coding DNA: TGTGCCAGCAGTTTATTGGGGCCCCGGGACGAGCAGTACTTC.

This clonotype was counted many times. The chain has TRBV7-2 and TRBJ2-7; 7 nucleotides line up with TRBD2. The CDR3 length is 16 residues. V was clipped by 5 bases and J by 1 base; unmatched bases: 11. Germline V gene data show CDR1 as SGHTA and CDR2 as FQGNSA. The CDR3 DNA reads as TGTGCCAGCAGCCCCCCCTGGGGAGGGACGTCCTACGAGCAGTACTTC. Translated, it gives CASSPPWGGTSYEQYF.

The chain couples TRBV6-5 to TRBJ2-3; TRBD1 matches at 7 bases. Germline V gives CDR1 MNHEY, CDR2 SVGAGI. This CDR3 is built from 14 residues. Trimming took 5 bases from V and 1 from J; bases not matched to a gene: 3. The CDR3 spells CASSDDRGTDTQYF. The CDR3 DNA is TGTGCCAGCAGTGACGACAGGGGCACAGATACGCAGTATTTT.

Concerning this clonotype: One base away lies a much larger clone, so this may be a sequencing read error. V gene TRBV6-6 combines with J gene TRBJ2-3; D gene ambiguous. The V end was cut by 6 bases, the J end by 4 bases, with 2 bases between. The germline V gene has CDR1 MNHNY and CDR2 SVGAGI (reference sequence). CDR3 length: 10 residues. CDR3 loop: CASRSDTQYF. The CDR3 DNA reads TGTGCCAGCAGGTCAGATACGCAGTATTTT.

V usage is TRBV6-2 or TRBV6-3 and J usage is TRBJ1-1; perhaps TRBD1 as D (6 bases). Germline CDR1 MNHEY, CDR2 SVGEGT. V was pared by 2 bases and J by 5 bases, with 15 bases between. The CDR3 spans 15 residues. CDR3 residues: CASSYGGGEGTEAFF. CDR3 bases: TGTGCCAGCAGTTACGGTGGGGGCGAGGGGACTGAAGCTTTCTTT.

The sample holds a few counts of this clonotype. This chain uses TRBV27 with TRBJ2-7; D is unclear. Germline V CDR1 and CDR2: MNHEY, SMNVEV (reference sequence). The CDR3 totals 14 residues. V gave up 5 bases and J gave up 0 bases, with 11 bases separating them. The CDR3 coding sequence is TGTGCCAGCAGTCCAGACGTGAGCTCCTACGAGCAGTACTTC. Translated: CASSPDVSSYEQYF.